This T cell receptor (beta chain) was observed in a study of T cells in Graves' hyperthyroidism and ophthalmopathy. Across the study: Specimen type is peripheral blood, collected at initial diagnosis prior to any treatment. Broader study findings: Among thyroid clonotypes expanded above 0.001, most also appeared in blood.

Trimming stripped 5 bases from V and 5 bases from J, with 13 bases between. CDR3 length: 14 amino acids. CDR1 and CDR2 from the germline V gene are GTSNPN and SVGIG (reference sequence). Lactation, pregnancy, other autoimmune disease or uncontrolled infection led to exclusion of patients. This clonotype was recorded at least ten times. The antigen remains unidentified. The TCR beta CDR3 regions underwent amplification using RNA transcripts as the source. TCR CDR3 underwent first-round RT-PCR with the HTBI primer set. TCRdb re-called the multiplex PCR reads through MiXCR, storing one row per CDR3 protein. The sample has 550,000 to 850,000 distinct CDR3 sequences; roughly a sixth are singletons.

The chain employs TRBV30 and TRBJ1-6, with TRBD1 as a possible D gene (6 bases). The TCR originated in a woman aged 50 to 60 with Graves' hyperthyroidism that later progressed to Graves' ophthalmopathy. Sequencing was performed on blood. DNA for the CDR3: TGTGCCTGGGTTACAGGGAGTAATAATTCACCCCTCCACTTT. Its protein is CAWVTGSNNSPLHF.